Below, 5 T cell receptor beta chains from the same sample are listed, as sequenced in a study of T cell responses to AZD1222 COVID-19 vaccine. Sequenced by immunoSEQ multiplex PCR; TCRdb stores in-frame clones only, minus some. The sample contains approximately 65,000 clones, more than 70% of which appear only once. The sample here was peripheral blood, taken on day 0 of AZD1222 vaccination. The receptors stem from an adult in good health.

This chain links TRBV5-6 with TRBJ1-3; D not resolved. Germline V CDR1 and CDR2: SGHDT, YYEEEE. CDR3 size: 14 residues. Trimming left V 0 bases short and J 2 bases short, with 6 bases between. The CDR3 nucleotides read TGTGCCAGCAGCTTGGTGGGTACTGGAAACACCATATATTTT. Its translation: CASSLVGTGNTIYF.

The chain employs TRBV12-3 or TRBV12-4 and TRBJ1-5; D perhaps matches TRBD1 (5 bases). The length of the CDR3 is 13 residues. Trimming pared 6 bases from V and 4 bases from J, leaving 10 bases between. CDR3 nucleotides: TGTGCCAGCAGGTTGACAGAAAATCAGCCCCAGCATTTT. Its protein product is CASRLTENQPQHF.

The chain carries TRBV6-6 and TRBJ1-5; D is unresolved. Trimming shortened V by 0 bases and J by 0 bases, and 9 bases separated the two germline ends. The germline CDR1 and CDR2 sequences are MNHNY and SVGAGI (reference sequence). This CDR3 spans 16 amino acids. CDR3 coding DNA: TGTGCCAGCAGTTACTCGGGGAAGTCTAGCAATCAGCCCCAGCATTTT. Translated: CASSYSGKSSNQPQHF.

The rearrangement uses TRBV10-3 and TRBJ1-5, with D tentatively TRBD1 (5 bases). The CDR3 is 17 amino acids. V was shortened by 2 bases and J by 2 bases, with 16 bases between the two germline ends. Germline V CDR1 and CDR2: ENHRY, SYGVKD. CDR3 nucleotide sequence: TGTGCCATCAGTGAGGCGGGGACTACAGGAGGCAATCAGCCCCAGCATTTT. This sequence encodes CAISEAGTTGGNQPQHF.

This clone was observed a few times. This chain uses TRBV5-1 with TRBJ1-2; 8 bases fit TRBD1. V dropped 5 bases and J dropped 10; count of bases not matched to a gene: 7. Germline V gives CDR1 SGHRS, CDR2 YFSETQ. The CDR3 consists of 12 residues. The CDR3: CASSYGQGAYTF. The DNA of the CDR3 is TGCGCCAGCAGTTACGGACAGGGTGCCTACACCTTC.